This T cell receptor (beta chain) comes out of a study of shared clonotypes between healthy human individuals. CDR1 and CDR2 from the germline V gene are MDHEN and SYDVKM. V dropped 6 bases and J dropped 8; count of bases not matched to a gene: 11. The CDR3 is 15 amino acids. Each cell subset's genomic DNA was divided evenly among several immunoSEQ plates. Original handling: In the immunoSEQ data, sequences were junction-only and lacked quality scores, so filtering differed. Here immunoSEQ multiplex PCR was the method, and the copy in TCRdb shows in-frame clones only, minus some. Clonal size and the V and J genes are those of that table, whereas D and trimming came from the DNA. The table includes roughly 480,000 clones, about 80% detected once. The sample holds one count of this clone. Unsorted samples used approximately 99 million PBMCs for genomic DNA.

Material: PBMCs. This TCR was recovered from a woman in her 40s in good health. Some clones in this sample may be carry-over from other donors' samples. The chain joins TRBV28 to TRBJ2-3, with 10 bases lining up with TRBD1. In DNA, the CDR3 is TGTGCCAGCAGCCGGGACAGGGGCCCTTTAGCTACGCAGTATTTT. This sequence encodes CASSRDRGPLATQYF.